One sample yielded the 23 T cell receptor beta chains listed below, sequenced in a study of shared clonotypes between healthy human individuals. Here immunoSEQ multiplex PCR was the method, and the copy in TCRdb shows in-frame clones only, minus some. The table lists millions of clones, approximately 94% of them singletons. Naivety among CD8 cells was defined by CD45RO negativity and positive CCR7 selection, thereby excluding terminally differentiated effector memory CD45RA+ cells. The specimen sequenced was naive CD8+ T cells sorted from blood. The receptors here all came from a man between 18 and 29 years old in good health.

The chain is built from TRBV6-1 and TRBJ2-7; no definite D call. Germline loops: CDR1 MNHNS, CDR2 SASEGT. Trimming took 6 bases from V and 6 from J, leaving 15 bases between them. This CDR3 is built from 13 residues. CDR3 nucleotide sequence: TGTGCCAGCAGCCTCAGTTTAATAGGCGAGCAGTACTTC. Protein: CASSLSLIGEQYF.

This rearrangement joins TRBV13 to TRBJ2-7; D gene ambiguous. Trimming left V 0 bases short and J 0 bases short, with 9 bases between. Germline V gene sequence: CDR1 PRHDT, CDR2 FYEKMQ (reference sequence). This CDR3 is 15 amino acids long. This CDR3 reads CASSLGGGRSYEQYF. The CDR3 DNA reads TGTGCCAGCAGCTTAGGGGGCGGCCGCTCCTACGAGCAGTACTTC. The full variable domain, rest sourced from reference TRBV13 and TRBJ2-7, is AAGVIQSPRHLIKEKRETATLKCYPIPRHDTVYWYQQGPGQDPQFLISFYEKMQSDKGSIPDRFSAQQFSDYHSELNMSSLELGDSALYFCASSLGGGRSYEQYFGPGTRLTVT.

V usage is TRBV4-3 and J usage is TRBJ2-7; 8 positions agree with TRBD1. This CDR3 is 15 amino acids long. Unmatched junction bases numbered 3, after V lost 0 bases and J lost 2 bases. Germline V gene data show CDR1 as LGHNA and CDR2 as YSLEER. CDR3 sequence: CASSQDGTGPYEQYF. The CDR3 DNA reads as TGCGCCAGCAGCCAAGACGGGACAGGTCCCTACGAGCAGTACTTC.

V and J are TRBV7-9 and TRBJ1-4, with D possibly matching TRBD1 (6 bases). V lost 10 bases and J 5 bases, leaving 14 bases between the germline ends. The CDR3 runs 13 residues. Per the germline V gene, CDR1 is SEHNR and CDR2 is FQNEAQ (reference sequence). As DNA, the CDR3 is TGTGCCACCACAGGGTCAGAGAATGAAAAACTGTTTTTT. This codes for CATTGSENEKLFF.

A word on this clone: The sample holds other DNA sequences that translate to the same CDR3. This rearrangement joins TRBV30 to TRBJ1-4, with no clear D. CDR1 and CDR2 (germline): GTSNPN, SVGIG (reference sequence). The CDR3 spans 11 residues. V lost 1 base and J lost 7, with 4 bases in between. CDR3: CAWSGGEKLFF. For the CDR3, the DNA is TGTGCCTGGAGTGGAGGTGAAAAACTGTTTTTT.

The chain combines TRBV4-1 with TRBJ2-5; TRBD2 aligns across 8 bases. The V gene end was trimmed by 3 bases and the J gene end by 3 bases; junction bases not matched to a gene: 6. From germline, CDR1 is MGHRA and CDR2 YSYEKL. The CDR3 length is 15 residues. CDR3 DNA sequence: TGCGCCAGCAGCCACGCCCTCGGGGGGGAAGAGACCCAGTACTTC. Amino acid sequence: CASSHALGGEETQYF.

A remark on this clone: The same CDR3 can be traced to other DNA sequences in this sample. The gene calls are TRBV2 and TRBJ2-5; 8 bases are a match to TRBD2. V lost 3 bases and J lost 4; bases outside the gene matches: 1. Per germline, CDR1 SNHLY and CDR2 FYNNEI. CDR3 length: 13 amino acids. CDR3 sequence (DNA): TGTGCCAGCAGTGATCTAGCGGGAGAGACCCAGTACTTC. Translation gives CASSDLAGETQYF.

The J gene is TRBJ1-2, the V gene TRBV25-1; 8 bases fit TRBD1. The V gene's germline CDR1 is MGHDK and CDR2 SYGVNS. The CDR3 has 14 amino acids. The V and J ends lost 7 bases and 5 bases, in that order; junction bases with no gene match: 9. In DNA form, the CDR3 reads TGTGCCAGCAAGACAACGGGACAGGAGTATGGCTACACCTTC. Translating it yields CASKTTGQEYGYTF.

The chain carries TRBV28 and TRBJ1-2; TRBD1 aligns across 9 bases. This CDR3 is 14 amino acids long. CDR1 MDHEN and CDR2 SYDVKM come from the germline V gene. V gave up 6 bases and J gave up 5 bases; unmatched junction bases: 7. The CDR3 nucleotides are TGTGCCAGCAGCCCCGTCGGGACAGGGTATGGCTACACCTTC. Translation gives CASSPVGTGYGYTF.

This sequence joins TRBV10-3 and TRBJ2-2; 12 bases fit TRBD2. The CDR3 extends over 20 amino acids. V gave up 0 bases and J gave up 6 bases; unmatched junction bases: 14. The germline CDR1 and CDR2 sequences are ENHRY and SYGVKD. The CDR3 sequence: CAISESSRTSGNKNPGELFF. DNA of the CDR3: TGTGCCATCAGTGAGTCTTCAAGGACTAGCGGGAATAAAAACCCCGGGGAGCTGTTTTTT.

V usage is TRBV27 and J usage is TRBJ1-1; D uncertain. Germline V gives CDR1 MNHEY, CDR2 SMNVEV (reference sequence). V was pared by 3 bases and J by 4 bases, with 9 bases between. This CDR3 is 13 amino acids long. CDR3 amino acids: CASSFGSGTEAFF. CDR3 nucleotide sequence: TGTGCCAGCAGTTTCGGCTCGGGCACTGAAGCTTTCTTT.

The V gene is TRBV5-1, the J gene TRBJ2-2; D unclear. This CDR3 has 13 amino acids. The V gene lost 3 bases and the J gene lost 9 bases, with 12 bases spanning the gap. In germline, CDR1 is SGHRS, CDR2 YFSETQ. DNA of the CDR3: TGCGCCAGCAGCTGGGCCGGAGACCGGGAGCTGTTTTTT. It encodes CASSWAGDRELFF.

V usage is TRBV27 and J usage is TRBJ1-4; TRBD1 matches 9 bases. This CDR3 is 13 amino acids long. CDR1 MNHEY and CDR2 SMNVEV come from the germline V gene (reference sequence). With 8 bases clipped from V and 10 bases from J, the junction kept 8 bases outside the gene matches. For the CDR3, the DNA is TGTGCCAGCCTTAGGACAGGGGATGGAAAACTGTTTTTT. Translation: CASLRTGDGKLFF.

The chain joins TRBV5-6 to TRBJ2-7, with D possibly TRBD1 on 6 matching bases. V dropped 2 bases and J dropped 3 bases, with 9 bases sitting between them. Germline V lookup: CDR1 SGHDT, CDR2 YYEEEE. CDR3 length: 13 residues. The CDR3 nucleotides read TGTGCCAGCAGCTTCCGGGGACACTACGAGCAGTACTTC. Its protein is CASSFRGHYEQYF.

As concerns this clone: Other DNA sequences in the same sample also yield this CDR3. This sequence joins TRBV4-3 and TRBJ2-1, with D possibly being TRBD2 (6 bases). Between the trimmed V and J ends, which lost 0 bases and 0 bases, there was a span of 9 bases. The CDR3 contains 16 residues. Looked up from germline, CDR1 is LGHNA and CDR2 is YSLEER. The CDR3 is CASSQDSGNSYNEQFF. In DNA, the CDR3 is TGCGCCAGCAGCCAAGATAGCGGAAACTCCTACAATGAGCAGTTCTTC.

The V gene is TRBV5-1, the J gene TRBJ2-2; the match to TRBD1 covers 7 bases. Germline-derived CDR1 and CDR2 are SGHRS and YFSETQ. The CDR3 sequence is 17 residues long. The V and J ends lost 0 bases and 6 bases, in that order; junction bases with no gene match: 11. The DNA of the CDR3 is TGCGCCAGCAGCTTGGCCGTACTCGACAGGGTCGCCGGGGAGCTGTTTTTT. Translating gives CASSLAVLDRVAGELFF.

The CDR3 coding sequence is TGCGCCAGCAGCCAAGTGGGACAGATGAACACTGAAGCTTTCTTT. Its protein product is CASSQVGQMNTEAFF. The V and J genes are TRBV4-1 and TRBJ1-1; 7 bases align to TRBD1. CDR1 and CDR2 (germline): MGHRA, YSYEKL. V lost 1 base, J lost 0 bases, and 2 bases stayed unmatched. The CDR3 length is 15 residues.

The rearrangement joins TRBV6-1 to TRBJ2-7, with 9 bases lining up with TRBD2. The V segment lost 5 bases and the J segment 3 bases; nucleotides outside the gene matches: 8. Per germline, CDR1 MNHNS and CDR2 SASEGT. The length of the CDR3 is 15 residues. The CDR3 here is CASSRPLAGVYEQYF. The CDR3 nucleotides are TGTGCCAGCAGTAGACCTTTAGCGGGAGTCTACGAGCAGTACTTC.

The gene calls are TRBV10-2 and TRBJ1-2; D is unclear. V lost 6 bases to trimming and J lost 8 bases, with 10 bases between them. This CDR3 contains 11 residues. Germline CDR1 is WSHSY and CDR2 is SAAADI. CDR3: CASREGWGYTF. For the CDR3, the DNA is TGCGCCAGCAGGGAAGGGTGGGGCTACACCTTC.

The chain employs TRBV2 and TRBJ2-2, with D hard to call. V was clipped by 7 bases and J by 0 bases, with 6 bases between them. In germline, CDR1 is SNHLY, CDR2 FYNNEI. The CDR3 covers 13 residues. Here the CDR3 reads CASIGANTGELFF. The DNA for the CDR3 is TGTGCCAGCATAGGAGCGAACACCGGGGAGCTGTTTTTT.

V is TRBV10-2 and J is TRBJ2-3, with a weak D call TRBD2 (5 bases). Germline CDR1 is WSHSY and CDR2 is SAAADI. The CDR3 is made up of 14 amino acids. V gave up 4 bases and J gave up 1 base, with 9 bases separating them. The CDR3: CASSGVGGTDTQYF. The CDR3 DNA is TGCGCCAGCAGTGGGGTCGGGGGCACAGATACGCAGTATTTT.

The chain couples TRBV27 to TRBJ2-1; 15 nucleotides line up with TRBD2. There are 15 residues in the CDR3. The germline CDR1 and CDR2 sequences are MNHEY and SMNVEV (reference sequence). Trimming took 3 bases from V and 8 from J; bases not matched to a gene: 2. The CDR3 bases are TGTGCCAGCAGTTTGGGACTAGCGGGAGGAGATGAGCAGTTCTTC. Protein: CASSLGLAGGDEQFF.

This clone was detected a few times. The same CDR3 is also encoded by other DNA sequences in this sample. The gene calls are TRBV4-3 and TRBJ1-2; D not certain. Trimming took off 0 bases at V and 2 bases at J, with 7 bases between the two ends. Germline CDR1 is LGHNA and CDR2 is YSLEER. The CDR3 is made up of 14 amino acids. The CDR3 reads CASSQDSANYGYTF. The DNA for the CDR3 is TGCGCCAGCAGCCAAGATTCAGCCAACTATGGCTACACCTTC.